This TCR beta chain was recorded in a study of coeliac disease. Study results and caveats: Active celiac intraepithelial and lamina propria samples had lower TRB and TRG clonality than control samples. Intraepithelial and lamina propria fractions were not highly pure.

To note about this clone: The antigen remains undetermined.

The table came from immunoSEQ multiplex PCR; TCRdb's copy has only in-frame clones and leaves some out. The table has several thousand clones, 50% to 65% seen once; the top ten hold roughly 3%. CDR1 and CDR2 (germline): GTSNPN, SVGIG (reference sequence). The CDR3 sequence is 15 residues long. Trimming took 0 bases from V and 3 from J, leaving 13 bases between them. The TCR was taken from a woman aged 55-70 years with active celiac disease. What was sequenced was lamina propria lymphocytes from the gut. The chain uses TRBV30 and TRBJ2-3; D may be TRBD2 (5 bases). CDR3 bases: TGTGCCTGGAGTGTACCCGGGGTGACTACAGATACGCAGTATTTT. This encodes CAWSVPGVTTDTQYF.